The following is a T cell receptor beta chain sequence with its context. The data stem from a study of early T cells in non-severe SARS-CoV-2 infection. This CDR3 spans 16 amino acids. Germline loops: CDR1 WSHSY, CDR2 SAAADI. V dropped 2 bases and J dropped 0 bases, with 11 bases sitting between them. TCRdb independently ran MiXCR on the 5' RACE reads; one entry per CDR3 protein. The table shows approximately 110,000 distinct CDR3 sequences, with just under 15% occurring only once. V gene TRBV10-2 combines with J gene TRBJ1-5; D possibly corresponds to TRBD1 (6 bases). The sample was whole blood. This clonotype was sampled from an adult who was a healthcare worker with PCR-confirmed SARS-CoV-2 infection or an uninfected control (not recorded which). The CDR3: CASSEGDRRSNQPQHF. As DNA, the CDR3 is TGCGCCAGCAGTGAGGGTGACAGGCGTAGCAATCAGCCCCAGCATTTT.